This TCR beta chain is drawn from a study of identical twins. Germline lookup yields CDR1 KGHDR and CDR2 SFDVKD. This CDR3 contains 14 residues. The V end was cut by 8 bases, the J end by 2 bases, with 15 bases between. TCRdb used MiXCR to reprocess the 5' RACE reads, holding one entry per CDR3 protein. The table includes 200,000 to 250,000 distinct CDR3 sequences, roughly an eighth detected once. These data were also reused for a study on yellow fever vaccine responses in identical twins.

Sequenced material: memory (CD45RO+) T cells sorted from blood. This chain links TRBV24-1 with TRBJ2-7; D is perhaps TRBD2 (6 bases). This sequence was found in a woman between 18 and 29 years old in good health. CDR3 sequence reads: CATIARREPYEQYF. The CDR3 nucleotides read TGTGCCACCATAGCGAGGAGGGAACCCTACGAGCAGTACTTC.